The present T cell receptor (beta chain) was sequenced within a study of blood T cell repertoires in COVID-19. The CDR3 runs to 16 residues. The V and J ends lost 3 bases and 4 bases respectively, with 15 bases between them. Germline V gives CDR1 SNHLY, CDR2 FYNNEI. Per the original methods: Estimation of nucleated cell counts relied on the amplification of reference gene primers. The protocol was immunoSEQ multiplex PCR, while the TCRdb copy is restricted to in-frame clones and leaves out a portion. V and J calls and clone size are given by that table; D and trimming were obtained from the DNA. The top ten clones hold 30% to 35% of a sample with 80,000 to 95,000 clones, over 70% of them seen once.

The rearrangement joins TRBV2 to TRBJ2-2, with TRBD1 as a possible D gene (5 bases). Sequenced input: peripheral blood. The sequence was collected from a woman of 80 years or more with active or convalescent COVID-19. CDR3 sequence reads: CASSDGRQGPTGELFF. The CDR3 bases are TGTGCCAGCAGTGATGGCAGGCAGGGTCCCACCGGGGAGCTGTTTTTT. Using reference TRBV2 and TRBJ2-2 for the parts outside the CDR3, the full variable domain is EPEVTQTPSHQVTQMGQEVILRCVPISNHLYFYWYRQILGQKVEFLVSFYNNEISEKSEIFDDQFSVERPDGSNFTLKIRSTKLEDSAMYFCASSDGRQGPTGELFFGEGSRLTVL.